The table lists the clone carrying this TCR beta chain with many counts. No antigen is known for it. These data are taken from a study of human T cells and chemical hapten exposure. TCRdb redid the calling of the RACE reads with MiXCR, one entry per CDR3 protein. The sample has approximately 400,000 distinct CDR3 sequences, approximately 5% seen once. Study conclusions and caveats: Alopecia was present in the donors, so their immune response may differ from healthy people's.

The sample's time point: patch test 1, 2 weeks after DPC sensitization. Stated treatment: therapeutic diphenylcyclopropenone sensitization with weekly scalp DPC. CDR1 is LGHDT, CDR2 YNNKEL, per germline (reference sequence). V gave up 1 base and J gave up 8 bases, with 9 bases separating them. This CDR3 contains 14 residues. The clonotype comes from a woman in her forties or fifties with alopecia areata. Some clones in this sample may be carry-over from other donors' samples. V is TRBV3-1 and J is TRBJ1-6, with unresolved D. Sequenced material: whole blood, taken in connection with sensitization to the hapten diphenylcyclopropenone (DPC). CDR3 bases: TGTGCCAGCAGCCAAGGGGCTCGGGATTCACCCCTCCACTTT. Its protein product is CASSQGARDSPLHF.